This T cell receptor (beta chain) was identified during a study of CD8 T cells in ankylosing spondylitis. In regard to this clonotype: The target antigen is unknown.

CDR3 length: 15 amino acids. From germline, CDR1 is SGHKS and CDR2 YYEKEE (reference sequence). Trimming cost V 1 base and J 2 bases; bases outside gene matches: 4. Molecular-barcoded quantitative 5'-RACE produced these TCR beta libraries. Each CDR3 protein gets one entry after TCRdb re-called the 5' RACE reads with MiXCR. The repertoire holds more than 650,000 distinct CDR3 sequences, with around 11% as singletons. Study results and limitations: Ankylosing spondylitis blood seemed to carry a telltale TCR beta motif made of seven or eight highly homologous variants. Clones linked with disease were CD8+ and fairly uncommon in the peripheral blood. Reportedly, significant enrichment of disease-linked clones occurred in matched ankylosing spondylitis synovial fluid.

V usage is TRBV5-5 and J usage is TRBJ2-3; the match to TRBD1 covers 7 bases. The sequence derives from a male donor with ankylosing spondylitis. The material sequenced was blood, either unsorted or a sorted T cell fraction (not recorded which). The CDR3 region is CASSLLTGATDTQYF. CDR3 nucleotides: TGTGCCAGCAGCTTGCTCACAGGGGCCACAGATACGCAGTATTTT.